A single T cell receptor beta chain is shown here with its context. What it recognizes is unknown. The data stem from a study of cytomegalovirus exposure and HLA in healthy donors. The PCR had 60 Vbeta and 13 Jbeta primers. TCRdb keeps only in-frame clones here, not all; method: immunoSEQ multiplex PCR. Among more than 90,000 clones, 79% were seen once, and the ten largest hold around 3%. Study-wide results and limits: In vitro data verified a few CMV-associated chains as specific for CMV antigens. Some segments of the V type, notably TRBV6-2 and TRBV6-3, were excluded as indistinguishable.

The germline V gene has CDR1 MNHNS and CDR2 SASEGT. Trimming pared 0 bases from V and 4 bases from J, leaving 19 bases between. The CDR3 has 17 residues. The TCR comes from a woman younger than 30 in good health and CMV-seropositive. The J gene is TRBJ2-7, the V gene TRBV6-1, with a weak D call TRBD2 (5 bases). The sample consisted of PBMCs. The CDR3 sequence is CASSEARNGVRAYEQYF. Written as DNA, the CDR3 is TGTGCCAGCAGTGAAGCCCGAAATGGGGTGAGGGCTTACGAGCAGTACTTC.